A selection of T cell receptor beta chains follows, all from one sample in a study of a mutant IDH1 vaccine in newly diagnosed glioma. For these receptors, no antigen is known. Method: immunoSEQ multiplex PCR; TCRdb's copy keeps in-frame clones and lacks some. The sample records 25,000 to 30,000 clones, roughly 76% being singletons. The sample consisted of PBMCs, taken from a glioma patient whose treatment included an IDH1 peptide vaccine. Receptor source: a man aged 45 to 65 with glioma. Each CDR3 is given without its conserved first and last residue. Clone size is not always given. Where it is, it says once, few, many or a class for expanded clones.

clone size: -
V gene: TRBV5-1
CDR3 protein: ASSLAVQGNEKLF

clone size: -
V gene: TRBV7-9
CDR3 protein: ASSGGGLWEQY

clone size: -
V gene: TRBV6-1
CDR3 protein: ASRDRSGETQY

clone size: -
V gene: TRBV7-2
CDR3 protein: ASSLGRTSSTDTQY

clone size: -
V gene: TRBV7-2
CDR3 protein: ASSLLTGEEAF

clone size: -
V gene: TRBV7-2
CDR3 protein: ASTSPVWSNEQF

clone size: few
V gene: TRBV29-1
CDR3 protein: SVGTGSTEAF

clone size: -
V gene: TRBV4-3
CDR3 protein: ASSLTGGANEKLF

clone size: once
V gene: TRBV7-9
CDR3 protein: ASRLGEYNEQF

clone size: -
V gene: TRBV15
CDR3 protein: ATSRGLGGDEKLF

clone size: -
V gene: TRBV7-2
CDR3 protein: ASSLMSHEQY

clone size: -
V gene: TRBV19
CDR3 protein: ASSIGRDSNTEAF

clone size: -
V gene: TRBV11-3
CDR3 protein: ASSPTVNYGYT

clone size: -
V gene: TRBV4-1
CDR3 protein: ASSQGGQGRKTQY

clone size: -
V gene: TRBV30
CDR3 protein: AWSVGANTEAF

clone size: -
V gene: TRBV6-5
CDR3 protein: ASPREAF

clone size: -
V gene: TRBV2
CDR3 protein: ASRRTFLETQY

clone size: -
V gene: TRBV18
CDR3 protein: ASSSRGSPQH

clone size: few
V gene: TRBV7-9
CDR3 protein: ASSFTGQAGELF

clone size: -
V gene: TRBV25-1
CDR3 protein: ASSEGAYSAH

clone size: -
V gene: TRBV5-6
CDR3 protein: ASSRKDTQY

clone size: -
V gene: TRBV6-5
CDR3 protein: ASNYRGQTEAF

clone size: -
V gene: TRBV14
CDR3 protein: ASSQDRGYYTEAF

clone size: -
V gene: TRBV5-8
CDR3 protein: ASRSRFEAF

clone size: -
V gene: TRBV29-1
CDR3 protein: SVAQGSVTSGANVLT

clone size: -
V gene: TRBV5-1
CDR3 protein: ASNPPGPETGELF

clone size: -
V gene: TRBV19
CDR3 protein: ASSTPTRGKTEAF

clone size: -
V gene: TRBV27
CDR3 protein: ATHGDNQETQY

clone size: -
V gene: TRBV6-1
CDR3 protein: ASSFIAANTEAF

clone size: -
V gene: TRBV29-1
CDR3 protein: SVSSPGETQY

clone size: -
V gene: TRBV5-6
CDR3 protein: ASSPGPTNYGYT

clone size: few
V gene: TRBV7-8
CDR3 protein: ASTDSGNTIY

clone size: -
V gene: TRBV10-3
CDR3 protein: AISDIMGQTEAF

clone size: -
V gene: TRBV11-3
CDR3 protein: ASSLDRGLETQY

clone size: -
V gene: TRBV4-1
CDR3 protein: ASSQDVPAAGGFLDYGYT

clone size: -
V gene: TRBV19
CDR3 protein: ASSTRQGEAKNIQY

clone size: -
V gene: TRBV5-4
CDR3 protein: ASSLANIRSTTEAF

clone size: -
V gene: TRBV7-9
CDR3 protein: ASSLQGLYGYT

clone size: -
V gene: TRBV7-8
CDR3 protein: ASSARTGFNQPQH

clone size: once
V gene: TRBV4-2
CDR3 protein: ASSPLGGQDLTGELF

clone size: -
V gene: TRBV27
CDR3 protein: ASSFRSTDTQY

clone size: -
V gene: TRBV7-2
CDR3 protein: ASSLGASNQETQY

clone size: -
V gene: TRBV6-4
CDR3 protein: ASSDTIRGINYGYT

clone size: -
V gene: TRBV7-9
CDR3 protein: ASSPQGGATGELF

clone size: -
V gene: TRBV7-2
CDR3 protein: ASSLRGGALFYEQY

clone size: once
V gene: TRBV14
CDR3 protein: ASSRDRQETQY

clone size: -
V gene: TRBV14
CDR3 protein: ASSQDIGGGEQF

clone size: -
V gene: TRBV11-3
CDR3 protein: ASSFSGGAF

clone size: few
V gene: TRBV28
CDR3 protein: ASSVREGVGNQPQH

clone size: -
V gene: TRBV4-1
CDR3 protein: ASSEQGYSNQPQH

clone size: -
V gene: TRBV18
CDR3 protein: ASSGEKLNTEAF

clone size: -
V gene: TRBV29-1
CDR3 protein: SVARNTEAF

clone size: -
V gene: TRBV7-9
CDR3 protein: ASSLGAGNYGYT

clone size: -
V gene: TRBV11-2
CDR3 protein: ASTGSGSWGETQY

clone size: -
V gene: TRBV5-6
CDR3 protein: ASSLGDGNSPPH